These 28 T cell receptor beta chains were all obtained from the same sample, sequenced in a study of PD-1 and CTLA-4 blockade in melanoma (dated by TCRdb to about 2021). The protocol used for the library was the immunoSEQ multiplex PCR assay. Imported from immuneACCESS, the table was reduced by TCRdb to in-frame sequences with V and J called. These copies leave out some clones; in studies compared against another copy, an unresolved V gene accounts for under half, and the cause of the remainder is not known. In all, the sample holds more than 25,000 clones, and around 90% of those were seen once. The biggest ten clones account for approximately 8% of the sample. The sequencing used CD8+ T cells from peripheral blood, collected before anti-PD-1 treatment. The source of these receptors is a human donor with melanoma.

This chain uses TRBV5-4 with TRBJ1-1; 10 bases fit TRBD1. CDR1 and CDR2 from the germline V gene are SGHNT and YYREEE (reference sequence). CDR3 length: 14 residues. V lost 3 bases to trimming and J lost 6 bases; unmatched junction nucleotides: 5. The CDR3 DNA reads TGTGCCAGCAGCTCCGGGACAGGGGAACCTGAAGCTTTCTTT. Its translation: CASSSGTGEPEAFF.

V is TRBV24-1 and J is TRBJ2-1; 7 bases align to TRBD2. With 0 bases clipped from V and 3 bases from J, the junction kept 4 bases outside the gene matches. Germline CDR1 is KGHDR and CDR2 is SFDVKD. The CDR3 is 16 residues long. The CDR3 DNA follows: TGTGCCACCAGTGATTTGGCGGGAGATAACTACAATGAGCAGTTCTTC. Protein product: CATSDLAGDNYNEQFF.

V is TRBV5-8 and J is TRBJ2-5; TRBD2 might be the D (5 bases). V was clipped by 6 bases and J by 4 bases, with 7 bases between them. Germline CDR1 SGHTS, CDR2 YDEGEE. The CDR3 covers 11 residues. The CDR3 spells CASNRGETQYF. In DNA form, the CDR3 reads TGTGCCAGCAATCGGGGAGAGACCCAGTACTTC.

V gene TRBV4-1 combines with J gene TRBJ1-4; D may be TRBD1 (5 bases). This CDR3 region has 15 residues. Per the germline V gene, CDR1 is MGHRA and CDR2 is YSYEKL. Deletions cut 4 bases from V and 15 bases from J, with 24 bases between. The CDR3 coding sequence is TGCGCCAGCAGCCGCTTAACCGGGACGGCGGCCGAGGTGTTTTTT. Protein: CASSRLTGTAAEVFF.

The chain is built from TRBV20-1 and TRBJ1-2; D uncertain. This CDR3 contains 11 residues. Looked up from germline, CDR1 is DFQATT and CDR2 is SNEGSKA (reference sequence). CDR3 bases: TGCTCCTTGGTGGACGGGTGGGGCTACACCTTC. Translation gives CSLVDGWGYTF.

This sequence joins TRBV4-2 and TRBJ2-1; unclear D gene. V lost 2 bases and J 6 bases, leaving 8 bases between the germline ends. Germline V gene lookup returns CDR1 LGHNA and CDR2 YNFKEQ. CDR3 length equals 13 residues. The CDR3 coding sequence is TGTGCCAGCAGCCAACCCACTTTCAATGAGCAGTTCTTC. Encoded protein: CASSQPTFNEQFF.

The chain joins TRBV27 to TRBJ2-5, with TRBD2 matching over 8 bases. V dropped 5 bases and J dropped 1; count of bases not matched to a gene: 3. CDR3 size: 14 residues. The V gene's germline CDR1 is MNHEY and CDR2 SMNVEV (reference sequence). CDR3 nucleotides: TGTGCCAGCAGTCAGCGGGGGCCCCAAGAGACCCAGTACTTC. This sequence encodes CASSQRGPQETQYF.

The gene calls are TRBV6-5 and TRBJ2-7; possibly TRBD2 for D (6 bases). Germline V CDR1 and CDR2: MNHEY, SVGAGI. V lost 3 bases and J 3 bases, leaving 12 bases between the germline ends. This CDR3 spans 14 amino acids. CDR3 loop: CASSYGTGDYEQYF. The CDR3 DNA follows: TGTGCCAGCAGTTATGGGACTGGAGACTACGAGCAGTACTTC.

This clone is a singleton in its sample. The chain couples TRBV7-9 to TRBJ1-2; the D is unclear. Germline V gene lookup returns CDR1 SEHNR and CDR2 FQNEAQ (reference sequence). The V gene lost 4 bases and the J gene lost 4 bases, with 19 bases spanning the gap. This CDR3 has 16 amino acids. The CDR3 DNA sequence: TGTGCCAGCAGCTCCGTAGAAGTCTCGGCGAGCTATGGCTACACCTTC. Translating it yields CASSSVEVSASYGYTF.

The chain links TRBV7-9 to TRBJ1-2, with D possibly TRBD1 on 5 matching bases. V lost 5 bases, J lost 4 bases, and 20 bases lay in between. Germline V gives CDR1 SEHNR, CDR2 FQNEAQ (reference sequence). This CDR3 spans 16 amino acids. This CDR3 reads CASSPLVREEFYGYTF. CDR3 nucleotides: TGTGCCAGCAGCCCACTTGTCAGGGAGGAGTTCTATGGCTACACCTTC.

The CDR3 loop reads CASGEGGVNQPQHF. In DNA form, the CDR3 reads TGTGCCAGTGGTGAGGGAGGAGTGAATCAGCCCCAGCATTTT. This sequence joins TRBV19 and TRBJ1-5; D not resolved. Looked up from germline, CDR1 is LNHDA and CDR2 is SQIVND (reference sequence). This CDR3 has 14 residues. Trimming pared 8 bases from V and 4 bases from J, leaving 15 bases between.

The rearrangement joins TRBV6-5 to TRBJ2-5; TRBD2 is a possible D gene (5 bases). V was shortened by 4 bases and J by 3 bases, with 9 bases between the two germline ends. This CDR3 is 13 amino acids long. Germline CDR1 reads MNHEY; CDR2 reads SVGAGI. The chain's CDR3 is CASSSNGEETQYF. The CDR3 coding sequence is TGTGCCAGCAGTTCCAACGGGGAAGAGACCCAGTACTTC.

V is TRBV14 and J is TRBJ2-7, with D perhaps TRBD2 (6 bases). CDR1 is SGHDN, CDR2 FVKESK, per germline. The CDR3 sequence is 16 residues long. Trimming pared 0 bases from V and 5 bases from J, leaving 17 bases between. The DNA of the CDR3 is TGTGCCAGCAGCCAAGATCGGACGGGAGAAGGGGACGAGCAGTACTTC. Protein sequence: CASSQDRTGEGDEQYF.

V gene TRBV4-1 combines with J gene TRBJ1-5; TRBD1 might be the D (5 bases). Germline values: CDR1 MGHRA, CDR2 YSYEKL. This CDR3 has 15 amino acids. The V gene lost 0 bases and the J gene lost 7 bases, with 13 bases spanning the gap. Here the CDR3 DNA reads TGCGCCAGCAGCCAAGATTTGGGGGTAGGCCAGCCCCAGCATTTT. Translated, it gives CASSQDLGVGQPQHF.

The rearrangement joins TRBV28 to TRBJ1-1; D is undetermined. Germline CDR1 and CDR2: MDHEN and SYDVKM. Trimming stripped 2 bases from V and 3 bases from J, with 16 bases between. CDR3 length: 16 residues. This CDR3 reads CASSLVPYGSDTEAFF. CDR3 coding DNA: TGTGCCAGCAGTTTAGTCCCCTACGGGTCCGACACTGAAGCTTTCTTT.

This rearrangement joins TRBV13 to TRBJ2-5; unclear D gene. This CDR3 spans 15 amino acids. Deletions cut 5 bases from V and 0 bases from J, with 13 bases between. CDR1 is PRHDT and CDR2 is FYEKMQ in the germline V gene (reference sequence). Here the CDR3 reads CASSAGETHQETQYF. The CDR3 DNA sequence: TGTGCCAGCAGCGCCGGTGAAACACACCAAGAGACCCAGTACTTC.

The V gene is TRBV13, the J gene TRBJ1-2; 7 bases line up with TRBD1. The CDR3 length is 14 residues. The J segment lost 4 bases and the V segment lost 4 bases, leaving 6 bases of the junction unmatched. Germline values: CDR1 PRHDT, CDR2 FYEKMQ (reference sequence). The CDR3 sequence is CASSYSTGSYGYTF. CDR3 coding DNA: TGTGCCAGCAGCTACTCGACAGGGAGCTATGGCTACACCTTC.

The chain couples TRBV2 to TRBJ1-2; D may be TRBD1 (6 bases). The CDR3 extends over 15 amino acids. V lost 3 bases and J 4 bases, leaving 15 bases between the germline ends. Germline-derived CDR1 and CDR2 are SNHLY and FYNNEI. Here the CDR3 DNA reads TGTGCCAGCAGTGACGGAGGAGGGGGATCCTATGGCTACACCTTC. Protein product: CASSDGGGGSYGYTF.

The CDR3 reads CAWSAGIASNEQFF. Written as DNA, the CDR3 is TGTGCCTGGAGTGCCGGGATAGCCTCCAATGAGCAGTTCTTC. The gene calls are TRBV30 and TRBJ2-1; possibly TRBD2 for D (5 bases). CDR1 is GTSNPN, CDR2 SVGIG, per germline (reference sequence). The CDR3 length is 14 residues. V was cut by 1 base and J by 6 bases, with 13 bases left in between.

CDR3 region: CASSDRDATQYF. CDR3 coding DNA: TGTGCCAGCAGCGACAGGGACGCGACGCAGTATTTT. The J gene is TRBJ2-3, the V gene TRBV9, with a weak D call TRBD1 (6 bases). Trimming removed 3 bases from V and 9 bases from J, with 11 bases in between. The CDR3 runs 12 residues. Germline-derived CDR1 and CDR2 are SGDLS and YYNGEE.

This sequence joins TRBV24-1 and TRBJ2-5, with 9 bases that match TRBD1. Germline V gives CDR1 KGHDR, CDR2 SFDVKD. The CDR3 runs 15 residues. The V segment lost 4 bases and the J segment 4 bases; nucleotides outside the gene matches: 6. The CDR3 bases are TGTGCCACCAGTGAAGGACAGGGGTATGGAGAGACCCAGTACTTC. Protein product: CATSEGQGYGETQYF.

CDR3 sequence reads: CAWTRQGRFNYGYTF. The DNA for the CDR3 is TGTGCCTGGACCCGACAGGGCCGCTTTAACTATGGCTACACCTTC. The chain uses TRBV30 and TRBJ1-2; 7 bases line up with TRBD1. Germline CDR1 is GTSNPN and CDR2 is SVGIG (reference sequence). J was trimmed by 1 base and V by 4 bases; bases with no gene match: 9. The CDR3 totals 15 residues.

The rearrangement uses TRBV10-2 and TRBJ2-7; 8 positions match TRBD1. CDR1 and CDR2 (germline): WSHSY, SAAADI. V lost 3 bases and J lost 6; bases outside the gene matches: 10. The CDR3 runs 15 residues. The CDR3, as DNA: TGCGCCAGCAGTGAACTTCAGGGGGCTCTGGGCGAGCAGTACTTC. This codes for CASSELQGALGEQYF.

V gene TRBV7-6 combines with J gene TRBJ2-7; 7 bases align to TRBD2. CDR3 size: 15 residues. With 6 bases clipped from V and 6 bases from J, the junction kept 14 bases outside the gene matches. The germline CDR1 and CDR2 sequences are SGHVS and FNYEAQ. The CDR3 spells CASSSPVAGESEQYF. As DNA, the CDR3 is TGTGCCAGCAGTTCCCCCGTGGCGGGAGAAAGCGAGCAGTACTTC.

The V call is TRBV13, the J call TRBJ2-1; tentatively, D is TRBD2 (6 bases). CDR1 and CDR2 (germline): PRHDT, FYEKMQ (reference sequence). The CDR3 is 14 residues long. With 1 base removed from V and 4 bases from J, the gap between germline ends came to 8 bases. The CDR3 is CASSLEEGYNEQFF. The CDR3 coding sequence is TGTGCCAGCAGCTTAGAGGAGGGATACAATGAGCAGTTCTTC.

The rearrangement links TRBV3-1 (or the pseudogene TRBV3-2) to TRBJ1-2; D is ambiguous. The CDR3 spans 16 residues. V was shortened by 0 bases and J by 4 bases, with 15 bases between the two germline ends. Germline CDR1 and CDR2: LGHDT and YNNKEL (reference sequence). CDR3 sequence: CASSQERWVSGYGYTF. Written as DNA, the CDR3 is TGTGCCAGCAGCCAAGAACGATGGGTTAGCGGCTATGGCTACACCTTC.

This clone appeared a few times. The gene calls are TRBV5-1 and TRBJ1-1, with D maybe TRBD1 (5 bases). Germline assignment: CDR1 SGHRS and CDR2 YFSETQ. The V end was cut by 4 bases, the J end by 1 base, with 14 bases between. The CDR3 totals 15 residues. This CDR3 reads CASSLLTVENTEAFF. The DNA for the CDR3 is TGCGCCAGCAGCCTACTGACAGTTGAGAACACTGAAGCTTTCTTT.

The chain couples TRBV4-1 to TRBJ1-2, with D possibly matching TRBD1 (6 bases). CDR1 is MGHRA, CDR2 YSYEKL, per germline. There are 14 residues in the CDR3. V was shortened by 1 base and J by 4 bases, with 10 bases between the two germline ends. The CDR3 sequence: CASSQGGGVYGYTF. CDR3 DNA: TGCGCCAGCAGCCAAGGAGGGGGAGTCTATGGCTACACCTTC.